These T cell receptor beta chains were read from a single sample in a study of T cells in Graves' hyperthyroidism and ophthalmopathy. TCRdb re-called the multiplex PCR reads through MiXCR, storing one row per CDR3 protein. The sample lists about half a million distinct CDR3 sequences; 15% to 20% were seen once. The sequenced sample was blood. The receptors come from a woman younger than 45 with Graves' ophthalmopathy. The CDR3 runs from the conserved cysteine through the conserved F or W. The D gene is left open where the match is weak. Clone size is given for some rows only: seen once, a few or many times, or a class if the clone is expanded.

abundance: .
d_gene: TRBD1
j_gene: TRBJ2-1
v_gene: TRBV6-1
CDR3nt: TGTGCCAGCAGTCCCGGACAGGGACCCAAGCAGTTCTTC
CDR3aa: CASSPGQGPKQFF

abundance: .
d_gene: .
j_gene: TRBJ2-5
v_gene: TRBV6-1
CDR3nt: TGTGCCAGCAGGATCAGCGACAACCGCCAAGAGACCCAGTACTTC
CDR3aa: CASRISDNRQETQYF

abundance: few
d_gene: .
j_gene: TRBJ2-1
v_gene: TRBV7-9
CDR3nt: TGTGCCAGCAGCTTAGGGTCCGGGGTTGACAATGAGCAGTTCTTC
CDR3aa: CASSLGSGVDNEQFF

abundance: many
d_gene: .
j_gene: TRBJ2-1
v_gene: TRBV20-1
CDR3nt: TGCAGTGCTAGGATCCGGCTAGCCAGTAGCTCCTACAATGAGCAGTTCTTC
CDR3aa: CSARIRLASSSYNEQFF

abundance: many
d_gene: TRBD2
j_gene: TRBJ2-1
v_gene: TRBV29-1
CDR3nt: TGCAGCGTTTGGTCTAGCGGGCTGTACAATGAGCAGTTCTTC
CDR3aa: CSVWSSGLYNEQFF

abundance: many
d_gene: TRBD2
j_gene: TRBJ2-7
v_gene: TRBV27
CDR3nt: TGTGCCAGCAGTTTAGGCGGGAGTGGATCCTACGAGCAGTACTTC
CDR3aa: CASSLGGSGSYEQYF

abundance: many
d_gene: .
j_gene: TRBJ2-7
v_gene: TRBV27
CDR3nt: TGTGCCAGCAGTTTATTGGGGATCCCGCCCTACGAGCAGTACTTC
CDR3aa: CASSLLGIPPYEQYF

abundance: .
d_gene: .
j_gene: TRBJ2-1
v_gene: TRBV6-2/TRBV6-3
CDR3nt: TGTGCCAGCCGGCTATCGAGTGTTTTGTTCTACAATGAGCAGTTCTTC
CDR3aa: CASRLSSVLFYNEQFF

abundance: few
d_gene: TRBD2
j_gene: TRBJ2-1
v_gene: TRBV20-1
CDR3nt: TGCAGTGCTAGCGGGAGGCCCCAGTTCTTC
CDR3aa: CSASGRPQFF

abundance: many
d_gene: .
j_gene: TRBJ2-1
v_gene: TRBV18
CDR3nt: TGTGCCAGCTCACGGGTCCAGGGGTACAATGAGCAGTTCTTC
CDR3aa: CASSRVQGYNEQFF

abundance: many
d_gene: .
j_gene: TRBJ2-5
v_gene: TRBV6-2/TRBV6-3
CDR3nt: TGTGCCAGCAGTTACGCAGGCGTGGGGGCTGAGACCCAGTACTTC
CDR3aa: CASSYAGVGAETQYF

abundance: .
d_gene: .
j_gene: TRBJ2-7
v_gene: TRBV6-1
CDR3nt: TGTGCCAGCAGGACTACTAGTCTGTACGAGCAGTACTTC
CDR3aa: CASRTTSLYEQYF

abundance: many
d_gene: TRBD1
j_gene: TRBJ1-5
v_gene: TRBV7-2
CDR3nt: TGTGCCAGCACCGACAGGGCCAATCAGCCCCAGCATTTT
CDR3aa: CASTDRANQPQHF

abundance: .
d_gene: TRBD2
j_gene: TRBJ2-1
v_gene: TRBV12-3/TRBV12-4
CDR3nt: TGTGCCAGCAGTTTATCTAGCGGGAGGGCCGGTGAGCAGTTCTTC
CDR3aa: CASSLSSGRAGEQFF

abundance: .
d_gene: .
j_gene: TRBJ2-3
v_gene: TRBV27
CDR3nt: TGTGCCAGCAGTCACGGAGTCCGCAGGGGAGATACGCAGTATTTT
CDR3aa: CASSHGVRRGDTQYF

abundance: .
d_gene: .
j_gene: TRBJ2-7
v_gene: TRBV28
CDR3nt: TGTGCCAGCAGTCCCCCTATCAACGAGCAGTACTTC
CDR3aa: CASSPPINEQYF